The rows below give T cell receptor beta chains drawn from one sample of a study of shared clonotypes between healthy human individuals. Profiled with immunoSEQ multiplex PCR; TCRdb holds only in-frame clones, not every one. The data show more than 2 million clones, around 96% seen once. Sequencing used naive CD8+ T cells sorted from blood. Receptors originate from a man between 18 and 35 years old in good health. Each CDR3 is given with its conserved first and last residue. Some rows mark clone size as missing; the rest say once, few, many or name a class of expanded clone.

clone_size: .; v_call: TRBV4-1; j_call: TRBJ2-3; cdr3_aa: CASSPETGPTPTDTQYF
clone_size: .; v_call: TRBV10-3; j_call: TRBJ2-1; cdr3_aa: CAINPGTGGPYNEQFF
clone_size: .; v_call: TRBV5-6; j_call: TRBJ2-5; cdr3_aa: CASSLDPVKETQYF
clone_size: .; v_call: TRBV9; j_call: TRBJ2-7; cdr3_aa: CASSVGVAGGLYEQYF
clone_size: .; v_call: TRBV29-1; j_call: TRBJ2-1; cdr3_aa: CSVDGGDSYNEQFF
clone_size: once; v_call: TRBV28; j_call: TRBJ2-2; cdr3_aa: CASSLPNTGELFF
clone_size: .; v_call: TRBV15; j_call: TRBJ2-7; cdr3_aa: CATSGLRDSRDEQYF
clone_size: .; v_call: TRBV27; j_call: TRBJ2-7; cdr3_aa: CASSLYRPGGAGGPYEQYF
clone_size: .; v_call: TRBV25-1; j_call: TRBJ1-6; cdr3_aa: CASSEIRDGNSPLHF
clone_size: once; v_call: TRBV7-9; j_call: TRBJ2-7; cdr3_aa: CASSSQTGTYEQYF
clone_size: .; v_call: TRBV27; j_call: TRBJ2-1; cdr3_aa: CASSSGTGGVNEQFF
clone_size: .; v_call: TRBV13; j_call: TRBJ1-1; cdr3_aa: CASSSQGQGFTEAFF
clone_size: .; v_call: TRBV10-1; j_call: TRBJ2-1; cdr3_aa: CASSERASPGNEQFF
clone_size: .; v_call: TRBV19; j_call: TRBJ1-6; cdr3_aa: CASSPDRGGKLSYNSPLHF
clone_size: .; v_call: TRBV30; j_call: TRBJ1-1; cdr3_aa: CALYQAVEAFF
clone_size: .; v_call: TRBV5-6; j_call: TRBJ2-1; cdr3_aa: CASSPPGTSGSSYNEQFF
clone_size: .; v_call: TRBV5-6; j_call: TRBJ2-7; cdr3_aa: CASSLETSDSYEQYF
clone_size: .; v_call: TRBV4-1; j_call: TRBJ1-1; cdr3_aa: CASSQGEGLNTEAFF
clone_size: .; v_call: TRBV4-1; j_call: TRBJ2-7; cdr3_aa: CASSQEPAEGEQYF
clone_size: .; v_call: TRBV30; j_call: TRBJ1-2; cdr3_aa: CAWTSHTEKNYGYTF
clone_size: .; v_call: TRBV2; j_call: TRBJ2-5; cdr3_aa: CASRFLAGGQETQYF
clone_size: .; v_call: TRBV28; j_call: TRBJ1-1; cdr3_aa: CASSLGWGGTNTEAFF
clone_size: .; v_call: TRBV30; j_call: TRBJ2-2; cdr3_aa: CATAGTGELFF
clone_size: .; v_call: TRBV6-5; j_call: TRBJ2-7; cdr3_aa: CASSSGALNEQYF
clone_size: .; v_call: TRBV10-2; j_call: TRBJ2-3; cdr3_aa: CASSGERSTDTQYF
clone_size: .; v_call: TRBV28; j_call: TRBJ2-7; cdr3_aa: CASSSQDRADSYEQYF
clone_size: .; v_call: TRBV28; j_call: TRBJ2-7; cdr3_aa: CASSRPGTVIYEQYF
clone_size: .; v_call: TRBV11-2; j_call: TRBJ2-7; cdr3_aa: CASSLVTGNYEQYF
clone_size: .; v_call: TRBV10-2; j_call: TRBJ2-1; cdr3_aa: CASSESLAGGWSSYNEQFF
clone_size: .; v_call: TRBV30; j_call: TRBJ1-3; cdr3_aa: CAWSVHGDGNTIYF
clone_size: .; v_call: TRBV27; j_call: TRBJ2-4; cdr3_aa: CASSLTKGRTLNIQYF